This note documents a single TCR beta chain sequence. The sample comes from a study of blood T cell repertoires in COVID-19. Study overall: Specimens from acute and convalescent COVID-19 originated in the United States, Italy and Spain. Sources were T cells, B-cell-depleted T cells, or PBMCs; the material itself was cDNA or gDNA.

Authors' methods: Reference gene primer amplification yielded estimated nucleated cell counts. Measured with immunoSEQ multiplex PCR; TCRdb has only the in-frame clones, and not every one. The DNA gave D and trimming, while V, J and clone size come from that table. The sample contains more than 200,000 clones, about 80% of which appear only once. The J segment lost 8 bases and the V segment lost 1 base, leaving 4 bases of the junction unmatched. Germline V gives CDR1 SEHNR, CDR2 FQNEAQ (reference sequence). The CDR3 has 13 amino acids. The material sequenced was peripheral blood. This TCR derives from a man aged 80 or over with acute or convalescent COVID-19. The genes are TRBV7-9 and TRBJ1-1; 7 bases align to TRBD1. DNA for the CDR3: TGTGCCAGCAGCTTAGTTCGCAGGGGGGAAGCTTTCTTT. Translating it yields CASSLVRRGEAFF.